What follows are 19 T cell receptor beta chains derived from one specimen sequenced in a study of CD8+CD57+ T cells in acquired aplastic anemia. Selection for sequencing was limited to patients who had shown CD8+CD57+ cell expansion by flow cytometry. TCR beta VDJ combinations and CDR3 sequences were profiled from genomic DNA. MiXCR, run by TCRdb on the reads, gives a single entry per CDR3 protein. The sample has roughly 290,000 distinct CDR3 sequences, under 65% seen once. Specimen: sorted CD4+, CD8+, or CD8+CD57+ T cells (not recorded which) from PBMCs. The receptors come from a human donor with aplastic anemia.

This chain connects TRBV7-6 to TRBJ1-1; 9 bases agree with TRBD1. J gave up 4 bases and V 5 bases, and 5 bases lay outside the gene matches. The CDR3 is 14 amino acids. Germline V CDR1 and CDR2: SGHVS, FNYEAQ. CDR3 sequence (DNA): TGTGCCAGCAGCAACGGACAGGGGAGCACTGAAGCTTTCTTT. Its translation: CASSNGQGSTEAFF.

In regard to this clonotype: Without the conserved terminal phenylalanine or tryptophan, this CDR3 likely stems from a read error. The gene calls are TRBV7-9 and TRBJ2-1; 9 positions agree with TRBD2. The CDR3 consists of 12 residues. CDR1 and CDR2 (germline): SEHNR, FQNEAQ (reference sequence). The chain's CDR3 is CASSLVAGAQFL. CDR3 coding DNA: TGCGCCAGCAGCTTAGTAGCGGGGGCCCAGTTCCTC.

The rearrangement uses TRBV20-1 and TRBJ1-4; TRBD1 agrees at 8 bases. V lost 6 bases and J lost 5; bases outside the gene matches: 5. The CDR3 runs to 13 residues. Germline V lookup: CDR1 DFQATT, CDR2 SNEGSKA (reference sequence). CDR3 region: CSAKTGGNEKLFF. Written as DNA, the CDR3 is TGCAGTGCCAAAACAGGGGGAAATGAAAAACTGTTTTTT.

This rearrangement joins TRBV6-5 to TRBJ2-5, with D perhaps matching TRBD2 (5 bases). The CDR3 is 12 residues long. Trimming left V 6 bases short and J 4 bases short, with 9 bases between. Germline CDR1 MNHEY, CDR2 SVGAGI. As DNA, the CDR3 is TGTGCCAGCAGCCCGGCGGGAGAGACCCAGTACTTC. Protein product: CASSPAGETQYF.

The rearrangement joins TRBV24-1 to TRBJ2-1; maybe TRBD2 (6 bases). Deletions cut 9 bases from V and 2 bases from J, with 13 bases between. CDR1 KGHDR and CDR2 SFDVKD come from the germline V gene. The CDR3 runs 14 residues. CDR3 sequence: CATGAGIPYNEQFF. The CDR3 DNA sequence: TGTGCCACCGGTGCGGGGATCCCCTACAATGAGCAGTTCTTC.

This clonotype was detected ten times or more. This chain joins TRBV19 and TRBJ2-3; TRBD2 matches at 16 bases. V gave up 5 bases and J gave up 0 bases; unmatched junction bases: 8. The CDR3 is made up of 19 amino acids. Germline V gene sequence: CDR1 LNHDA, CDR2 SQIVND (reference sequence). CDR3 coding DNA: TGTGCCAGTAGTCCACAGGGACTAGCGGGAGGGACTAGCACAGATACGCAGTATTTT. Translation: CASSPQGLAGGTSTDTQYF.

The chain uses TRBV7-7 and TRBJ2-7; D may be TRBD1 or TRBD2 (5 bases each). CDR1 is SSHAT, CDR2 FNYEAQ, per germline (reference sequence). The ends were cut back, 5 bases at V and 2 bases at J, with 16 bases in the middle. There are 15 residues in the CDR3. CDR3 loop: CASSQAAGRAYEQYF. The CDR3 DNA reads TGTGCCAGCAGCCAAGCGGCAGGGCGGGCCTACGAGCAGTACTTC.

The rearrangement links TRBV15 to TRBJ2-7, with D possibly being TRBD1 or TRBD2 (5 bases each). Germline assignment: CDR1 LNHNV and CDR2 YYDKDF (reference sequence). Deletions cut 1 base from V and 4 bases from J, with 11 bases between. The CDR3 is 14 amino acids. CDR3 protein: CATSRVGGGYEQYF. DNA for the CDR3: TGTGCCACCAGCAGAGTGGGTGGGGGATACGAGCAGTACTTC. Looking up the rest from reference TRBV15 and TRBJ2-7 gives the full variable domain: DAMVIQNPRYQVTQFGKPVTLSCSQTLNHNVMYWYQQKSSQAPKLLFHYYDKDFNNEADTPDNFQSRRPNTSFCFLDIRSPGLGDTAMYLCATSRVGGGYEQYFGPGTRLTVT.

This rearrangement joins TRBV7-7 to TRBJ2-4; 7 bases match TRBD2. The CDR3 runs 17 residues. J lost 0 bases, V lost 5 bases, and 10 bases had no gene match. Germline CDR1 SSHAT, CDR2 FNYEAQ (reference sequence). The CDR3 DNA sequence: TGTGCCAGCAGCCCAGGGACGGGGGGTGGAGCCAAAAACATTCAGTACTTC. It encodes CASSPGTGGGAKNIQYF.

The rearrangement joins TRBV7-8 to TRBJ2-1; D is uncertain. Germline CDR1 SGHVS, CDR2 FQNEAQ. The CDR3 sequence is 9 residues long. The V gene lost 6 bases and the J gene lost 7 bases, with 1 base spanning the gap. The CDR3 DNA is TGTGCCAGCAGTAATGAGCAGTTCTTC. It codes for CASSNEQFF.

CDR3 sequence (DNA): TGCAGTGCTAGCCCCATAGCGGGGGACAGCACAGATACGCAGTATTTT. It translates to CSASPIAGDSTDTQYF. This chain connects TRBV20-1 to TRBJ2-3; TRBD2 agrees at 9 bases. The V segment lost 3 bases and the J segment 0 bases; nucleotides outside the gene matches: 7. Germline V lookup: CDR1 DFQATT, CDR2 SNEGSKA (reference sequence). There are 16 residues in the CDR3.

In its sample, this clonotype was seen a few times. This is likely a read error, given that the CDR3 carries no conserved phenylalanine or tryptophan at its end. The DNA is omitted, as the CDR3 cannot be located on it reliably, and the CDR3 follows TCRdb's listing. This chain links TRBV5-1 with TRBJ1-2; TRBD1 is taken as the D call from the table, unchecked against the DNA. The V gene's germline CDR1 is SGHRS and CDR2 YFSETQ. The CDR3 has 13 amino acids, counting both end residues. CDR3 protein: CASSLAFGQPSEL.

This clonotype occurred many times. The V and J genes are TRBV9 and TRBJ2-6, with unresolved D. V lost 4 bases to trimming and J lost 3 bases, with 11 bases between them. The germline CDR1 and CDR2 sequences are SGDLS and YYNGEE. The CDR3 runs 15 residues. The CDR3 coding sequence is TGTGCCAGCAGCTGGAGAGGTAGTGGGGCCAACGTCCTGACTTTC. It encodes CASSWRGSGANVLTF.

This chain connects TRBV7-3 to TRBJ2-2; the D is unclear. The germline CDR1 and CDR2 sequences are SGHTA and FQGTGA. CDR3 size: 13 residues. V dropped 2 bases and J dropped 3 bases, with 4 bases sitting between them. CDR3 residues: CASSLLDTGELFF. The CDR3 nucleotides are TGTGCCAGCAGCTTACTGGACACCGGGGAGCTGTTTTTT. Full variable domain (remainder filled in from reference TRBV7-3 and TRBJ2-2): GAGVSQTPSNKVTEKGKYVELRCDPISGHTALYWYRQSLGQGPEFLIYFQGTGAADDSGLPNDRFFAVRPEGSVSTLKIQRTERGDSAVYLCASSLLDTGELFFGEGSRLTVL.

This clonotype was picked up many times. The chain links TRBV7-9 to TRBJ1-5, with D unresolved. The CDR3 is 15 residues long. Germline V gives CDR1 SEHNR, CDR2 FQNEAQ (reference sequence). Trimming stripped 1 base from V and 3 bases from J, with 10 bases between. CDR3 residues: CASSLGAYDNQPQHF. CDR3 in DNA: TGTGCCAGCAGCTTAGGGGCCTACGACAATCAGCCCCAGCATTTT.

This clonotype has just one count. The chain couples TRBV5-1 to TRBJ2-3; 10 bases map to TRBD2. The CDR3 is made up of 15 amino acids. From germline, CDR1 is SGHRS and CDR2 YFSETQ. Trimming at V came to 4 bases and at J to 6 bases, leaving 8 bases not matched to a gene. The CDR3 sequence: CASSPSGSPFDTQYF. CDR3 coding DNA: TGCGCCAGCAGCCCTAGCGGGAGTCCCTTTGATACGCAGTATTTT.

This clonotype was recorded at least ten times. The rearrangement joins TRBV5-4 to TRBJ2-5; possible D gene TRBD2, 5 bases. The CDR3 runs to 13 residues. V dropped 4 bases and J dropped 3 bases, with 10 bases sitting between them. Germline values: CDR1 SGHNT, CDR2 YYREEE (reference sequence). The CDR3 DNA reads TGTGCCAGCAGCAAGGACGGGAAAGAGACCCAGTACTTC. Protein sequence: CASSKDGKETQYF. The complete variable domain, with remaining parts taken from reference TRBV5-4 and TRBJ2-5, reads ETGVTQSPTHLIKTRGQQVTLRCSSQSGHNTVSWYQQALGQGPQFIFQYYREEENGRGNFPPRFSGLQFPNYSSELNVNALELDDSALYLCASSKDGKETQYFGPGTRLLVL.

This clonotype was counted only a few times. This chain uses TRBV19 with TRBJ2-3, with TRBD2 as a possible D gene (6 bases). Germline V gene lookup returns CDR1 LNHDA and CDR2 SQIVND (reference sequence). Between the trimmed V and J ends, which lost 6 bases and 2 bases, there was a span of 9 bases. This CDR3 is 13 amino acids long. For the CDR3, the DNA is TGTGCCAGTAGCGGGAGAGTCACAGATACGCAGTATTTT. It is translated as CASSGRVTDTQYF.

This clonotype was seen at least ten times. V is TRBV3-1 and J is TRBJ2-5; TRBD1 aligns across 8 bases. Germline assignment: CDR1 LGHDT and CDR2 YNNKEL (reference sequence). The ends lost 4 bases at V and 4 bases at J; junction bases unmatched: 2. This CDR3 region has 13 residues. This chain's CDR3 is CASSPGQGETQYF. The CDR3 nucleotides read TGTGCCAGCAGCCCAGGACAGGGAGAGACCCAGTACTTC.